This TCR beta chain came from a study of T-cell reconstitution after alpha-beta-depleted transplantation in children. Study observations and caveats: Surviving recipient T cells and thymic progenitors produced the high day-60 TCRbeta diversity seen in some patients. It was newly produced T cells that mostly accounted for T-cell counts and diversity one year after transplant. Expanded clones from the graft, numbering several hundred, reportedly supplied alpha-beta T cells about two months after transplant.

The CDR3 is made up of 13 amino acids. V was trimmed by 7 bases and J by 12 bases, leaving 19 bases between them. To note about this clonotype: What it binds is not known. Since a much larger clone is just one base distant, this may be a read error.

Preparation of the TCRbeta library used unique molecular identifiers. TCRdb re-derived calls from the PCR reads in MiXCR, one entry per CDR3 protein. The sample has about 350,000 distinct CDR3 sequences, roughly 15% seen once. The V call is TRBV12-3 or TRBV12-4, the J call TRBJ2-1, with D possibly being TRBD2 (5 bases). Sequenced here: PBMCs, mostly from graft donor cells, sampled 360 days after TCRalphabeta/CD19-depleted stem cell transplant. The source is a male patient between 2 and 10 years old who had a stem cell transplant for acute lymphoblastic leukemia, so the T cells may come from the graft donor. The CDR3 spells CASKEEVDVGQFF. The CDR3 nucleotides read TGTGCCAGCAAGGAGGAGGTGGACGTTGGGCAGTTCTTC.